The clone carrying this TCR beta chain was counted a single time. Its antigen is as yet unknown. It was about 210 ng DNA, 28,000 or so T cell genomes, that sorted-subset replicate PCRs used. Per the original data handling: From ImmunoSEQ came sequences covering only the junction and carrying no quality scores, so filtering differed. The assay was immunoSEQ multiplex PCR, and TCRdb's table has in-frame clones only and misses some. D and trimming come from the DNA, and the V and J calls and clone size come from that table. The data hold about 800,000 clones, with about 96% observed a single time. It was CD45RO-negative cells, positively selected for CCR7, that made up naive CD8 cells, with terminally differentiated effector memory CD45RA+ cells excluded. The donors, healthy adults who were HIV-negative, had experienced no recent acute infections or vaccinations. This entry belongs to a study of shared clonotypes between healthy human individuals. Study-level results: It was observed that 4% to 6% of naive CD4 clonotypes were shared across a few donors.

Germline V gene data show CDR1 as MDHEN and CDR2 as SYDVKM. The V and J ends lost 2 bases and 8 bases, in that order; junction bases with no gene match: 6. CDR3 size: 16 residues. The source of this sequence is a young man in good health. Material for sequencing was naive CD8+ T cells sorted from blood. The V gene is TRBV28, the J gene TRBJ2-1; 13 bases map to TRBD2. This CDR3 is CASSLGPTSGRDEQFF. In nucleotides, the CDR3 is TGTGCCAGCAGTTTAGGCCCCACTAGCGGGAGGGATGAGCAGTTCTTC.